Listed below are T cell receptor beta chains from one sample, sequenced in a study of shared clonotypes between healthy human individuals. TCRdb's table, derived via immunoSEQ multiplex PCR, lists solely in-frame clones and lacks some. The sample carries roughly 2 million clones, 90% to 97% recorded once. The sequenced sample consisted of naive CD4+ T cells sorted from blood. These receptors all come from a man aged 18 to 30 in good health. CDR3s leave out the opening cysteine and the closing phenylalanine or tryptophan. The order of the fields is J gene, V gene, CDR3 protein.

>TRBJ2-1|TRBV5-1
ASSRLSSGSSSYNEQF
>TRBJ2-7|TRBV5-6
ASSRPPGSSYEQY
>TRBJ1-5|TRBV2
ASSGGTGGRQPQH
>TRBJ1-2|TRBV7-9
ASSLPLDHYGYT
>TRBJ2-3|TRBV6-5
ASSWTSGSYTQY
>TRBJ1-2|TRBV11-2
ASSSSSVSNYGYT
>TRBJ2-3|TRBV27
ASTRAGPTDTQY
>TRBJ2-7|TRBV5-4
ASSSGQGAEQY
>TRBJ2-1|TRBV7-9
ASSWDRGTYNEQF
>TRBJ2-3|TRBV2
ASSVTPYRDRGLLTDTQY
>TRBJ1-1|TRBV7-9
ASGDLEGGTEAF
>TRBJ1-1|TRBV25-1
ATQGRPNTEAF
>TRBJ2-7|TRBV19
ASSIAPGGYEQY
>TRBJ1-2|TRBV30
AWSGSAGRFYGYT
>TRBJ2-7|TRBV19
ASTGDVSYEQY
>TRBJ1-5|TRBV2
ASSLRTASNQPQH
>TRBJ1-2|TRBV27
ASSLYGFSYGYT
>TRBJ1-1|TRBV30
AWSATGGVGSSEAF
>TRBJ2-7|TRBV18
ASSSVPGQGAYEQY
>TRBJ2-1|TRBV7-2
ASSLVGTFNNEQF
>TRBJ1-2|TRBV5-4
ASSLGDAYGYT
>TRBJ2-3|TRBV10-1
ASSESETGGKDTQY
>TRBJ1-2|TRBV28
ASSLGPQGAYGYT
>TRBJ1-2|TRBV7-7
ASSLGTGTGTTPDGYT